What follows describes a single T cell receptor beta chain. This CDR3 has 15 residues. V dropped 0 bases and J dropped 8; count of bases not matched to a gene: 6. Germline CDR1 and CDR2: MNHEY and SVGAGI. Data came from immunoSEQ multiplex PCR; TCRdb stores just in-frame clones and leaves some out. The table has about 2 million clones, about 95% seen once. This specimen belongs to a study of shared clonotypes between healthy human individuals. The naive CD8 subset, CD45RO-negative cells positively selected for CCR7, excluded terminally differentiated effector memory CD45RA+ cells. The source material was naive CD8+ T cells sorted from blood. The TCR originated in a man younger than 35 in good health. V gene TRBV6-5 combines with J gene TRBJ1-1; 10 bases align to TRBD1. In nucleotides, the CDR3 is TGTGCCAGCAGTTACTCGACAGGGGGCAGGTCGGAAGCTTTCTTT. This encodes CASSYSTGGRSEAFF.